A selection of T cell receptor beta chains follows, all from one sample in a study of CXCR3-negative and CXCR3-positive naive CD8 T cells. With the 5' RACE reads reprocessed, TCRdb shows one record per CDR3 protein and no DNA. The sample totals over 150,000 distinct CDR3 sequences; its top ten clones hold 0.49%. What was sequenced was naive CXCR3+ CD8+ T cells from blood. All receptors come from a human donor in good health. Some clones in this sample may be carry-over from other donors' samples. Both conserved end residues are part of each CDR3. Size tells how often a clone was seen (once, few, many) or the class of an expanded clone, and some rows leave it out.

abundance: -; j_gene: TRBJ1-5; v_gene: TRBV28; CDR3aa: CASSLELSNQPQHF
abundance: -; j_gene: TRBJ2-7; v_gene: TRBV27; CDR3aa: CASRPGQNYEQYF
abundance: -; j_gene: TRBJ2-7; v_gene: TRBV7-2; CDR3aa: CASSLNPGFYEPYF
abundance: -; j_gene: TRBJ1-3; v_gene: TRBV28; CDR3aa: CASRTGGRGNTIYF
abundance: -; j_gene: TRBJ2-7; v_gene: TRBV29-1; CDR3aa: CSVHDQDYEQYF
abundance: -; j_gene: TRBJ2-7; v_gene: TRBV12-3/TRBV12-4; CDR3aa: CASSAGELDEQYF
abundance: -; j_gene: TRBJ1-2; v_gene: TRBV3-1; CDR3aa: CASSQDLGAYYGYTF
abundance: -; j_gene: TRBJ2-1; v_gene: TRBV5-1; CDR3aa: CASSLTPPEQFF
abundance: -; j_gene: TRBJ2-2; v_gene: TRBV9; CDR3aa: CASSPPGTGNTGELFF
abundance: -; j_gene: TRBJ2-5; v_gene: TRBV4-1; CDR3aa: CASSQALLAEETQYF
abundance: -; j_gene: TRBJ2-1; v_gene: TRBV28; CDR3aa: CASRDRDRRQFF
abundance: -; j_gene: TRBJ2-7; v_gene: TRBV15; CDR3aa: CATSTQGVPGPYYTYEQYF
abundance: -; j_gene: TRBJ2-7; v_gene: TRBV3-1; CDR3aa: CACSQDFRRQDSYEQYF
abundance: -; j_gene: TRBJ2-7; v_gene: TRBV7-2; CDR3aa: CASSFTGSGYEQYF
abundance: -; j_gene: TRBJ1-2; v_gene: TRBV5-7; CDR3aa: CASSSLGVHTNYGYTF
abundance: -; j_gene: TRBJ2-7; v_gene: TRBV27; CDR3aa: CASSLRDRGHEQYF
abundance: -; j_gene: TRBJ2-3; v_gene: TRBV24-1; CDR3aa: CATSAIDTSTDTQYF
abundance: -; j_gene: TRBJ2-3; v_gene: TRBV29-1; CDR3aa: CSVGARVHTSTDTQYF
abundance: -; j_gene: TRBJ2-7; v_gene: TRBV12-3/TRBV12-4; CDR3aa: CASSSGGPSYEQYF
abundance: -; j_gene: TRBJ2-2; v_gene: TRBV13; CDR3aa: CASSALADLTGELFF
abundance: -; j_gene: TRBJ2-7; v_gene: TRBV4-1; CDR3aa: CASSHGTTGSYEQYF
abundance: -; j_gene: TRBJ2-5; v_gene: TRBV7-8; CDR3aa: CASSPRGGNQETQYF
abundance: -; j_gene: TRBJ2-1; v_gene: TRBV20-1; CDR3aa: CSAASGSSYNEQFF
abundance: -; j_gene: TRBJ2-1; v_gene: TRBV20-1; CDR3aa: CSKKGAKNPYNGQFF
abundance: -; j_gene: TRBJ1-1; v_gene: TRBV20-1; CDR3aa: CSAQGWRITEAFF
abundance: -; j_gene: TRBJ2-4; v_gene: TRBV3-1; CDR3aa: CASSQAGRENIQYF
abundance: -; j_gene: TRBJ2-1; v_gene: TRBV5-6; CDR3aa: CASSLASVGSDEQFF
abundance: -; j_gene: TRBJ2-5; v_gene: TRBV4-2; CDR3aa: CASSQDLGQGAETQYF
abundance: -; j_gene: TRBJ2-5; v_gene: TRBV4-1; CDR3aa: CASSQVVSLGETQYF
abundance: -; j_gene: TRBJ2-7; v_gene: TRBV5-6; CDR3aa: CASSLARARGVFQYEQYF
abundance: -; j_gene: TRBJ2-7; v_gene: TRBV29-1; CDR3aa: CSVSTGSYVEQYF
abundance: -; j_gene: TRBJ1-2; v_gene: TRBV12-3/TRBV12-4; CDR3aa: CASSPPPKGDGYTF
abundance: -; j_gene: TRBJ2-3; v_gene: TRBV12-3/TRBV12-4; CDR3aa: CASSSSGGARDTQYF
abundance: -; j_gene: TRBJ2-5; v_gene: TRBV5-1; CDR3aa: CASRRQVQETQYF
abundance: -; j_gene: TRBJ2-4; v_gene: TRBV5-6; CDR3aa: CASSPGLAASKNIQYF
abundance: -; j_gene: TRBJ2-3; v_gene: TRBV7-6; CDR3aa: CASSQNSADTQYF
abundance: -; j_gene: TRBJ2-3; v_gene: TRBV28; CDR3aa: CASSTLAGVADTQYF
abundance: -; j_gene: TRBJ2-1; v_gene: TRBV4-1; CDR3aa: CASSQRTQNSYNEQFF
abundance: -; j_gene: TRBJ1-1; v_gene: TRBV5-6; CDR3aa: CASSLPLTGLGTEAFF
abundance: -; j_gene: TRBJ1-1; v_gene: TRBV20-1; CDR3aa: CSAREAYLNTEAFF
abundance: -; j_gene: TRBJ2-3; v_gene: TRBV28; CDR3aa: CASSVSPGVGDTQYF
abundance: -; j_gene: TRBJ2-1; v_gene: TRBV7-6; CDR3aa: CASSLGSGQYNEQFF
abundance: -; j_gene: TRBJ2-5; v_gene: TRBV7-3; CDR3aa: CASSLLGIKETQYF
abundance: -; j_gene: TRBJ2-3; v_gene: TRBV7-3; CDR3aa: CASSEGSGGLGTDTQYF
abundance: -; j_gene: TRBJ2-1; v_gene: TRBV21-1; CDR3aa: CASSRNTGTGVREQFF
abundance: medium-sized; j_gene: TRBJ1-1; v_gene: TRBV5-1; CDR3aa: CASSLGQGVVAFF
abundance: -; j_gene: TRBJ1-1; v_gene: TRBV29-1; CDR3aa: CSVEGLVGGAFF
abundance: -; j_gene: TRBJ1-1; v_gene: TRBV7-9; CDR3aa: CASSDNRGTDAEAFF
abundance: -; j_gene: TRBJ2-1; v_gene: TRBV11-2; CDR3aa: CASSLTSGTHNEQFF
abundance: -; j_gene: TRBJ2-2; v_gene: TRBV7-9; CDR3aa: CASSLAGRGFRNTGELFF
abundance: -; j_gene: TRBJ1-1; v_gene: TRBV20-1; CDR3aa: CSASSGGATEAFF
abundance: -; j_gene: TRBJ2-1; v_gene: TRBV20-1; CDR3aa: CSAEIKGSTPEQFF
abundance: -; j_gene: TRBJ1-2; v_gene: TRBV29-1; CDR3aa: CSVAGTGNYGYTF
abundance: -; j_gene: TRBJ2-3; v_gene: TRBV20-1; CDR3aa: CSARDSDGTDTQYF
abundance: -; j_gene: TRBJ2-2; v_gene: TRBV23-1; CDR3aa: CASSRGQPANTGELFF